This T cell receptor (beta chain) was observed in a study of blood T cell repertoires in COVID-19. Whole-study context: Collection of acute and convalescent COVID-19 samples took place in the United States, Italy and Spain. PBMCs, B-cell-depleted T cells, or T cells provided the cDNA or gDNA that made up the material.

This CDR3 has 14 residues. Original processing methods: Nucleated cell counts were estimated from reference gene primer amplification. Assay: immunoSEQ multiplex PCR; the TCRdb copy retains only in-frame clones and omits some. D and trimming were read from the DNA, whereas the V and J calls and clone size are those reported in that table. Of hundreds of thousands of clones in the sample, 65% to 90% were seen once. What was sequenced was peripheral blood. The TCR was taken from a woman aged 45 to 65 with acute or convalescent COVID-19. V is TRBV21-1 and J is TRBJ1-2. TRBV21-1 represents a pseudogene. In DNA, the CDR3 is TGTGCCAGTAGAAAGGGTACCCGGCGGGATGGCTACACCTTC. Translated, it gives CASRKGTRRDGYTF.